These 18 T cell receptor beta chains share one sample of origin, sequenced in a study of glioma-infiltrating T cells (dated by TCRdb to the mid-2010s). Sequencing relied on an Illumina MiSeq. TCR alpha and beta CDR3 regions were amplified with the iRepertoire nested amplicon-rescue multiplex PCR (arm-PCR) platform from RNA. The public reads were reprocessed in TCRdb via fastp at Q25 and MiXCR, keeping in-frame beta chains. All rows with the same CDR3 protein become a single entry with the most common DNA and genes. In this sample the table shows approximately 400,000 distinct CDR3 sequences, less than 50% of which occur a single time. The ten largest clones add up to more than 10% of the sample. Sequencing used glioma tissue, nonneoplastic brain tissue, or PBMCs (not recorded which). Receptors originate from a human donor with low-grade glioma or glioblastoma, undergoing nonglioma brain surgery, or in good health (not recorded which).

V and J are TRBV5-4 and TRBJ1-1; D not resolved. The CDR3 extends over 14 amino acids. The germline gives CDR1 SGHNT, CDR2 YYREEE (reference sequence). V dropped 0 bases and J dropped 4 bases, with 10 bases sitting between them. The CDR3 protein is CASSLALLGTEAFF. The CDR3 region has the DNA TGTGCCAGCAGCTTGGCCCTGCTGGGCACTGAAGCTTTCTTT.

This clonotype was seen a handful of times. This sequence joins TRBV6-1 and TRBJ2-7, with D hard to call. The CDR3 is 11 amino acids. The V gene lost 5 bases and the J gene lost 9 bases, with 11 bases spanning the gap. Germline loops: CDR1 MNHNS, CDR2 SASEGT. The CDR3 here is CASSSGPRQYF. In DNA, the CDR3 is TGTGCCAGCAGTTCCGGGCCTAGGCAGTACTTC.

Comments on this clonotype: A read error is possible here, since a much larger clone lies one base away. V is TRBV15 and J is TRBJ1-3; possibly TRBD1 for D (5 bases). CDR3 length: 18 amino acids. V was trimmed by 3 bases and J by 4 bases, leaving 22 bases between them. From germline, CDR1 is LNHNV and CDR2 YYDKDF (reference sequence). The CDR3 bases are TGTGCCACCAGCAGGGAAATTGACGGGGCCAGACGGGGAAACACCATATATTTT. Its translation: CATSREIDGARRGNTIYF. The variable domain in full, completed from reference TRBV15 and TRBJ1-3, reads DAMVIQNPRYQVTQFGKPVTLSCSQTLNHNVMYWYQQKSSQAPKLLFHYYDKDFNNEADTPDNFQSRRPNTSFCFLDIRSPGLGDTAMYLCATSREIDGARRGNTIYFGEGSWLTVV.

The chain joins TRBV28 to TRBJ2-1, with D perhaps assigned TRBD1 or TRBD2 (5 bases each). Germline assignment: CDR1 MDHEN and CDR2 SYDVKM. The length of the CDR3 is 14 residues. With 4 bases removed from V and 2 bases from J, the gap between germline ends came to 9 bases. CDR3 DNA: TGTGCCAGCAGTTCACTAGGGGCCTACAATGAGCAGTTCTTC. Protein product: CASSSLGAYNEQFF.

V usage is TRBV20-1 and J usage is TRBJ1-1, with D perhaps TRBD1 (5 bases). The CDR3 runs to 13 residues. V lost 5 bases and J 1 base, leaving 11 bases between the germline ends. CDR1 and CDR2 from the germline V gene are DFQATT and SNEGSKA (reference sequence). The CDR3 DNA is TGCAGTGCTGGAACAGGAACGAACACTGAAGCTTTCTTT. Translating it yields CSAGTGTNTEAFF.

CDR3 nucleotide sequence: TGTGCCAGCAGCCAAGATTGGGGACCGGGACTAGCGGACAATGAGCAGTTCTTC. Its translation: CASSQDWGPGLADNEQFF. This rearrangement joins TRBV14 to TRBJ2-1; TRBD2 agrees at 11 bases. Looked up from germline, CDR1 is SGHDN and CDR2 is FVKESK. The trim removed 0 bases at V and 5 bases at J, leaving 9 bases unmatched. This CDR3 has 18 amino acids.

This clonotype was counted a few times. The chain recombines TRBV2 with TRBJ2-7, with TRBD2 matching over 9 bases. The CDR3 is 14 residues long. J gave up 7 bases and V 6 bases, and 10 bases lay outside the gene matches. CDR1 is SNHLY, CDR2 FYNNEI, per germline. CDR3 nucleotides: TGTGCCAGCAGAGGCGCTAGCGGGAAGGGAGAGCAGTACTTC. It yields the protein CASRGASGKGEQYF.

As for this clonotype: A much larger clone lies a single base off, so this may be a read error. V gene TRBV20-1 combines with J gene TRBJ2-7, with a tentative D call TRBD2 (5 bases). V lost 3 bases to trimming and J lost 3 bases, with 9 bases between them. Looked up from germline, CDR1 is DFQATT and CDR2 is SNEGSKA (reference sequence). The CDR3 consists of 12 residues. Here the CDR3 reads CSARVDYYEQYF. DNA for the CDR3: TGCAGTGCTAGGGTCGACTACTACGAGCAGTACTTC.

The chain has TRBV5-1 and TRBJ2-3, with 8 bases matching TRBD1. This CDR3 comprises 15 residues. CDR1 is SGHRS and CDR2 is YFSETQ in the germline V gene. The J segment lost 6 bases and the V segment lost 4 bases, leaving 10 bases of the junction unmatched. CDR3 nucleotides: TGCGCCAGCAGCACCTACGGGACAGGAGTCGATACGCAGTATTTT. Protein product: CASSTYGTGVDTQYF. Filled out from reference TRBV5-1 and TRBJ2-3, the complete variable domain reads KAGVTQTPRYLIKTRGQQVTLSCSPISGHRSVSWYQQTPGQGLQFLFEYFSETQRNKGNFPGRFSGRQFSNSRSEMNVSTLELGDSALYLCASSTYGTGVDTQYFGPGTRLTVL.

This clonotype was found a few times. V gene TRBV7-2 combines with J gene TRBJ2-3; 9 bases align to TRBD1. Trimming removed 5 bases from V and 6 bases from J; junction bases left unmatched: 3. The CDR3 is 13 amino acids. Germline CDR1 and CDR2: SGHTA and FQGNSA. CDR3 nucleotide sequence: TGTGCCAGCAGCATCGACAGGGGGGATACGCAGTATTTT. It specifies CASSIDRGDTQYF. Filled out from reference TRBV7-2 and TRBJ2-3, the complete variable domain reads GAGVSQSPSNKVTEKGKDVELRCDPISGHTALYWYRQSLGQGLEFLIYFQGNSAPDKSGLPSDRFSAERTGGSVSTLTIQRTQQEDSAVYLCASSIDRGDTQYFGPGTRLTVL.

This clonotype was detected only a few times. The rearrangement joins TRBV19 to TRBJ2-1; 9 positions agree with TRBD1. Germline V CDR1 and CDR2: LNHDA, SQIVND (reference sequence). The CDR3 extends over 15 amino acids. The V segment lost 4 bases and the J segment 6 bases; nucleotides outside the gene matches: 7. CDR3 coding DNA: TGTGCCAGTAGTAGGGGACAGGGCTTAATCAATGAGCAGTTCTTC. Translated: CASSRGQGLINEQFF.

The CDR3 protein is CATSAYAAEQFF. CDR3 nucleotides: TGTGCCACCAGCGCCTATGCAGCTGAGCAGTTCTTC. The chain combines TRBV15 with TRBJ2-1; D unclear. V was clipped by 5 bases and J by 9 bases, with 11 bases between them. The CDR3 has 12 amino acids. The V gene's germline CDR1 is LNHNV and CDR2 YYDKDF (reference sequence).

The rearrangement links TRBV28 to TRBJ1-2, with D unclear. Germline V CDR1 and CDR2: MDHEN, SYDVKM. The V end lost 6 bases, the J end lost 1 base, and 15 bases lay between the germline ends. The CDR3 extends over 15 amino acids. The DNA for the CDR3 is TGTGCCAGCAGCGATCCCCCGGGGTTTAACTATGGCTACACCTTC. It encodes CASSDPPGFNYGYTF.

For this clonotype: A single base separates this from a much larger clone, so it may be a read error. V gene TRBV28 combines with J gene TRBJ1-2, with 8 bases that match TRBD1. Per the germline V gene, CDR1 is MDHEN and CDR2 is SYDVKM. CDR3 length: 15 amino acids. The CDR3 sequence: CASSLSDRDGYGYAF. The CDR3, as DNA: TGTGCCAGCAGTTTATCGGACAGGGACGGCTATGGCTACGCCTTC.

This rearrangement joins TRBV7-3 to TRBJ2-5, with TRBD2 as a possible D gene (5 bases). CDR3 length: 13 amino acids. Germline assignment: CDR1 SGHTA and CDR2 FQGTGA. Trimming removed 3 bases from V and 5 bases from J, with 10 bases in between. The CDR3 coding sequence is TGTGCCAGCAGCTTCGGACCGGGGGAGACCCAGTACTTC. Translated, it gives CASSFGPGETQYF.

To note about this clonotype: A much larger clone lies a single base off, so this may be a read error. This rearrangement joins TRBV28 to TRBJ1-2; D gene ambiguous. The CDR3 is 12 amino acids. Germline CDR1 reads MDHEN; CDR2 reads SYDVKM. The CDR3 region has the DNA TGTGCCAGCGGTTTATATGCCGACGGCTACACCTTC. Translation gives CASGLYADGYTF.

This clonotype was seen repeatedly, ten times or more. The rearrangement links TRBV27 to TRBJ2-3, with D tentatively TRBD2 (5 bases). The germline CDR1 and CDR2 sequences are MNHEY and SMNVEV (reference sequence). The V gene lost 2 bases and the J gene lost 5 bases, with 17 bases spanning the gap. This CDR3 comprises 16 residues. In DNA, the CDR3 is TGTGCCAGCAGTTTAAGCGGCTCCTTGGGGTTAGATACGCAGTATTTT. Its protein product is CASSLSGSLGLDTQYF.

This sequence joins TRBV10-3 and TRBJ2-7, with 11 bases fitting TRBD1. The germline CDR1 and CDR2 sequences are ENHRY and SYGVKD. The CDR3 extends over 16 amino acids. J lost 3 bases, V lost 0 bases, and 4 bases had no gene match. CDR3 sequence: CAISESWTGGHYEQYF. CDR3 nucleotides: TGTGCCATCAGTGAGTCGTGGACAGGGGGCCACTACGAGCAGTACTTC.